This TCR beta chain was captured in a study of T cell changes during pregnancy in multiple sclerosis. In its sample, this clone was seen once. Using immunoSEQ multiplex PCR, the repertoire was profiled, and TCRdb retains in-frame clones only, with some absent. Of about 44,000 clones in the sample, roughly 92% were seen once. The V gene's germline CDR1 is SGHDN and CDR2 FVKESK. V was pared by 4 bases and J by 4 bases, with 3 bases of the junction left unmatched. This CDR3 comprises 15 residues. The chain couples TRBV14 to TRBJ2-1, with 11 positions matching TRBD2. Sequencing used CD4+ T cells from peripheral blood mononuclear cells, obtained in the first trimester of pregnancy. This sequence was found in a female donor with multiple sclerosis, enrolled in a pregnancy study. This CDR3 is CASSLTSGGYNEQFF. As DNA, the CDR3 is TGTGCCAGCAGCCTAACTAGCGGGGGTTACAATGAGCAGTTCTTC.